Listed here are 5 T cell receptor beta chains from one sample, sequenced in a study of cytomegalovirus exposure and HLA in healthy donors. Amplification used 60 Vbeta primers and 13 Jbeta primers. This table comes from immunoSEQ multiplex PCR, and its TCRdb copy is limited to in-frame clones, with some not included. The sample carries fewer than 45,000 clones, roughly 80% recorded once. Material: PBMCs. These TCRs come from a male donor in good health and CMV-seronegative.

This chain connects TRBV6-5 to TRBJ1-3; D is undetermined. Trimming pared 6 bases from V and 2 bases from J, leaving 14 bases between. The CDR3 has 15 residues. The germline gives CDR1 MNHEY, CDR2 SVGAGI. CDR3 amino acids: CASRPVFNPGNTIYF. As DNA, the CDR3 is TGTGCCAGCAGACCGGTTTTCAACCCTGGAAACACCATATATTTT.

The V gene is TRBV5-1, the J gene TRBJ2-2, with D possibly TRBD2 on 6 matching bases. The V end was cut by 0 bases, the J end by 5 bases, with 11 bases between. The CDR3 covers 15 residues. In germline, CDR1 is SGHRS, CDR2 YFSETQ. CDR3 in DNA: TGCGCCAGCAGCTTGGTTCAGGGAGGAACCGGGGAGCTGTTTTTT. Translating it yields CASSLVQGGTGELFF.

CDR3 residues: CASSPGTSGGTQYF. The CDR3 region has the DNA TGTGCCAGCAGTCCTGGGACTAGCGGGGGTACGCAGTATTTT. The gene calls are TRBV28 and TRBJ2-3, with 14 nucleotides matching TRBD2. V lost 5 bases to trimming and J lost 8 bases; unmatched junction nucleotides: 3. The V gene's germline CDR1 is MDHEN and CDR2 SYDVKM. The CDR3 has 14 residues.

V gene TRBV4-3 combines with J gene TRBJ1-2; 8 nucleotides match TRBD1. Germline assignment: CDR1 LGHNA and CDR2 YSLEER. With V trimmed by 0 bases and J by 12 bases, 9 bases remained unmatched. This CDR3 is 14 amino acids long. CDR3 DNA: TGCGCCAGCAGCCAAGATCCCCAGGGGGCGGGCAACACCTTC. Translated: CASSQDPQGAGNTF.

V and J are TRBV4-2 and TRBJ2-5, with a weak D call TRBD1 (6 bases). The germline V gene encodes CDR1 LGHNA and CDR2 YNFKEQ. CDR3 length: 15 residues. V shed 0 bases and J shed 3 bases, with 11 bases lying between them. The CDR3 nucleotides read TGTGCCAGCAGCCAAGAACGGAACAGGGAAGAGACCCAGTACTTC. Protein: CASSQERNREETQYF.